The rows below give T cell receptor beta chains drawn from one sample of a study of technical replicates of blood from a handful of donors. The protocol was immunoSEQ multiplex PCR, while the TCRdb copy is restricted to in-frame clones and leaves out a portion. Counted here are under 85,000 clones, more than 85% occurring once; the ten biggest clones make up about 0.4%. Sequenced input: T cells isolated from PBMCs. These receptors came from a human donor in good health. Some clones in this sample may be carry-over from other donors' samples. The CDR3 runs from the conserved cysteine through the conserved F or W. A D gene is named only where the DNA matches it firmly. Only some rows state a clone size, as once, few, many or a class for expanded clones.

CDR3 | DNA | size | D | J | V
CASREMGLSYNEQFF | TGCGCCAGCCGCGAAATGGGGCTTTCCTACAATGAGCAGTTCTTC | - | - | TRBJ2-1 | TRBV10-2
CASRGLAGAGDTQYF | TGTGCCAGTAGAGGACTAGCGGGAGCGGGGGATACGCAGTATTTT | - | TRBD2 | TRBJ2-3 | TRBV19
CASSLRGSPSYEQYF | TGTGCCAGCAGTTTAAGGGGGAGCCCTTCCTACGAGCAGTACTTC | - | - | TRBJ2-7 | TRBV28
CSVEDRTGGDSRTRTYEQYF | TGCAGCGTTGAAGATCGGACAGGGGGCGACTCGCGGACTAGGACCTACGAGCAGTACTTC | - | TRBD1 | TRBJ2-7 | TRBV29-1
CASSLFLNEQFF | TGTGCCAGCAGCTTGTTTTTAAATGAGCAGTTCTTC | - | - | TRBJ2-1 | TRBV5-4
CASSLELVTGELFF | TGTGCCAGCAGCCTAGAGCTAGTGACCGGGGAGCTGTTTTTT | - | - | TRBJ2-2 | TRBV7-6
CASSLLSSYEQYF | TGTGCCAGCAGTTTGCTGAGCTCCTACGAGCAGTACTTC | - | - | TRBJ2-7 | TRBV27
CSVGDNQPQHF | TGCAGCGTCGGGGACAATCAGCCCCAGCATTTT | once | - | TRBJ1-5 | TRBV29-1
CASSYYRDRDNEQFF | TGTGCCAGCAGTTATTACCGGGACAGGGACAATGAGCAGTTCTTC | - | TRBD1 | TRBJ2-1 | TRBV6-5
CASSSLGGSEQYF | TGTGCCAGCAGCTCCCTAGGAGGGTCCGAGCAGTACTTC | - | - | TRBJ2-7 | TRBV7-3
CASKKDSLSSTDTQYF | TGTGCCAGTAAAAAGGACAGTCTTTCTAGCACAGATACGCAGTATTTT | - | - | TRBJ2-3 | TRBV19
CASRTQGMAEKLFF | TGTGCCAGCAGAACCCAGGGGATGGCAGAAAAACTGTTTTTT | - | - | TRBJ1-4 | TRBV2
CASSHRGVGDPTQYF | TGTGCCAGCTCCCACCGCGGGGTTGGAGACCCTACGCAGTATTTT | - | - | TRBJ2-3 | TRBV18
CASSFNPVAGDYNEQFF | TGTGCCAGCAGCTTCAACCCCGTAGCGGGGGATTACAATGAGCAGTTCTTC | - | TRBD2 | TRBJ2-1 | TRBV7-3
CSVSWGAAYEQYF | TGCAGCGTTTCCTGGGGAGCAGCCTACGAGCAGTACTTC | - | - | TRBJ2-7 | TRBV29-1
CASSGTGVSEAFF | TGTGCCAGCAGCGGAACAGGGGTTTCTGAAGCTTTCTTT | once | TRBD1 | TRBJ1-1 | TRBV28
CAWSFQQIGEQHF | TGTGCCTGGAGCTTTCAACAGATCGGGGAACAGCATTTT | - | - | TRBJ1-5 | TRBV30
CASSVSLEAFF | TGTGCCAGCAGCGTCAGTTTAGAAGCTTTCTTT | once | - | TRBJ1-1 | TRBV6-6
CASSGPGYQSGDTQYF | TGTGCCAGCAGCGGCCCGGGCTATCAAAGCGGAGATACGCAGTATTTT | - | - | TRBJ2-3 | TRBV5-6
CASSPVPLTGAVNYGYTF | TGTGCCAGCTCACCTGTACCACTAACAGGGGCAGTTAACTATGGCTACACCTTC | - | TRBD1 | TRBJ1-2 | TRBV18
CASSYNRDEQYF | TGTGCCAGCAGTTACAACAGGGACGAGCAGTACTTC | - | - | TRBJ2-7 | TRBV6-5
CASSLLQHYEQYF | TGTGCCAGCAGCTTGTTACAGCACTACGAGCAGTACTTC | - | - | TRBJ2-7 | TRBV5-4
CASSLTPLYEQYF | TGTGCCAGCAGCTTGACTCCACTCTACGAGCAGTACTTC | few | - | TRBJ2-7 | TRBV5-4
CASSPLAGLTGELFF | TGTGCCAGCAGTCCTCTCGCGGGACTTACCGGGGAGCTGTTTTTT | - | - | TRBJ2-2 | TRBV27
CASSLALNEQFF | TGTGCCAGCAGCTTAGCCCTCAATGAGCAGTTCTTC | - | - | TRBJ2-1 | TRBV7-2
CASSLRGRNTEAFF | TGTGCCAGCAGCTTAAGGGGGCGGAACACTGAAGCTTTCTTT | - | TRBD1 | TRBJ1-1 | TRBV5-8
CASRVDRGNTEAFF | TGTGCCAGCAGAGTAGACAGGGGGAACACTGAAGCTTTCTTT | - | TRBD1 | TRBJ1-1 | TRBV25-1
CASSPDTGNTIYF | TGTGCCAGCAGCCCCGACACCGGTAACACCATATATTTT | - | - | TRBJ1-3 | TRBV7-3
CASSAGSGRNEQYF | TGTGCCAGCAGCGCGGGAAGCGGGAGGAACGAGCAGTACTTC | - | TRBD2 | TRBJ2-7 | TRBV9
CASSVGGDEQFF | TGTGCCAGCAGCGTGGGGGGGGATGAGCAGTTCTTC | - | TRBD2 | TRBJ2-1 | TRBV9
CASSVGPDIYEQYF | TGTGCCAGCAGCGTAGGTCCAGACATCTACGAGCAGTACTTC | - | - | TRBJ2-7 | TRBV9
CASIVGQGTEQYF | TGTGCCAGCATCGTCGGACAGGGAACCGAGCAGTACTTC | - | TRBD1 | TRBJ2-7 | TRBV2
CASSRPSSGRGNEQFF | TGTGCCAGCAGCCGCCCATCTAGCGGGAGGGGGAATGAGCAGTTCTTC | - | TRBD2 | TRBJ2-1 | TRBV11-3
CASSQEREVNTQYF | TGCGCCAGCAGCCAAGAGCGGGAGGTTAATACGCAGTATTTT | - | TRBD2 | TRBJ2-3 | TRBV4-3
CASSQDPWTSGTTDTQYF | TGCGCCAGCAGCCAAGACCCTTGGACTAGCGGGACCACAGATACGCAGTATTTT | - | TRBD2 | TRBJ2-3 | TRBV4-1
CASGAGTYPNTEAFF | TGCGCCAGCGGGGCCGGGACTTATCCAAACACTGAAGCTTTCTTT | - | - | TRBJ1-1 | TRBV5-1
CASRKSGNEQFF | TGTGCCAGCAGGAAAAGCGGGAATGAGCAGTTCTTC | - | - | TRBJ2-1 | TRBV28
CASSGGHSSSYEQYF | TGTGCCAGCAGTGGGGGACACTCGAGCTCCTACGAGCAGTACTTC | - | - | TRBJ2-7 | TRBV2
CASSKSTSGTRLETQYF | TGTGCCAGCAGCAAATCGACTAGCGGGACGAGGTTGGAGACCCAGTACTTC | - | TRBD2 | TRBJ2-5 | TRBV7-6
CASSLDRAEAFF | TGCGCCAGCAGCCTTGACCGGGCTGAAGCTTTCTTT | few | - | TRBJ1-1 | TRBV4-1
CASSLVPPVDNEQFF | TGCGCCAGCAGCTTGGTACCGCCAGTCGACAATGAGCAGTTCTTC | - | - | TRBJ2-1 | TRBV5-1
CASSPAPIRDRPYNEQFF | TGTGCCAGCAGCCCCGCCCCGATACGGGACAGACCCTACAATGAGCAGTTCTTC | - | TRBD1 | TRBJ2-1 | TRBV5-5
CASSYRLGGYEQYF | TGTGCCAGCAGTTACCGGCTTGGGGGGTACGAGCAGTACTTC | - | - | TRBJ2-7 | TRBV6-5
CASSYFSGGYTF | TGTGCCAGCAGTTATTTCAGTGGCGGCTACACCTTC | - | - | TRBJ1-2 | TRBV6-6
CASLPGQGTTGELFF | TGTGCCAGCTTGCCGGGACAGGGGACCACCGGGGAGCTGTTTTTT | - | TRBD1 | TRBJ2-2 | TRBV2
CASSLTGRDQPQHF | TGTGCCAGCAGTTTAACAGGGAGGGATCAGCCCCAGCATTTT | - | - | TRBJ1-5 | TRBV27
CASSHPIFGTGLYGYTF | TGCGCCAGCAGCCACCCCATCTTCGGGACAGGGTTATATGGCTACACCTTC | - | TRBD1 | TRBJ1-2 | TRBV4-1
CASSGRDFSSYEQYF | TGTGCCAGCAGCGGCCGGGACTTCAGCTCCTACGAGCAGTACTTC | - | - | TRBJ2-7 | TRBV7-2
CASSPRLADTDTQYF | TGTGCCAGCAGCCCCAGACTAGCGGACACAGATACGCAGTATTTT | once | TRBD2 | TRBJ2-3 | TRBV7-2
CAWSYQKNTEAFF | TGTGCCTGGAGTTATCAGAAGAACACTGAAGCTTTCTTT | once | - | TRBJ1-1 | TRBV30
CASSLTGVNQPQHF | TGTGCCAGCAGTTTGACAGGGGTGAATCAGCCCCAGCATTTT | - | TRBD1 | TRBJ1-5 | TRBV27
CASSLLSGRASYNEQFF | TGTGCCAGCAGCTTATTGAGCGGGAGGGCCTCCTACAATGAGCAGTTCTTC | - | TRBD2 | TRBJ2-1 | TRBV7-2
CASSAWAGDTEAFF | TGTGCCAGCAGCGCCTGGGCGGGGGACACTGAAGCTTTCTTT | - | - | TRBJ1-1 | TRBV7-6